This T cell receptor (beta chain) was documented in a study of T cells in localized non-small cell lung cancer. Points on this clone: Its target is unknown.

Study-wide points: Adjacent lung exhibited a median of about 57 among the 100 most abundant tumor clones. Tumor showed lower T cell clonality than uninvolved adjacent lung, where it was highest. Elevated blood T cell density was associated with longer overall survival. Sequence data derive from only one tumor region, so heterogeneity remains possible.

The data were produced by immunoSEQ multiplex PCR, yet TCRdb's version contains in-frame clones alone and is incomplete. The repertoire holds roughly 70,000 clones, with 70% to 90% as singletons. The sample was peripheral blood, taken before any cancer treatment. This TCR came from a male donor aged 60 or over with stage III squamous cell lung carcinoma.

The CDR3 region has the DNA TGTGCCAGCAGCCCAGGGGCAACTAATGAAAAACTGTTTTTT. Translation: CASSPGATNEKLFF. This sequence joins TRBV7-9 and TRBJ1-4, with D tentatively TRBD1 (6 bases). CDR3 length equals 14 residues. V was trimmed by 5 bases and J by 0 bases, leaving 7 bases between them. CDR1 SEHNR and CDR2 FQNEAQ come from the germline V gene (reference sequence).